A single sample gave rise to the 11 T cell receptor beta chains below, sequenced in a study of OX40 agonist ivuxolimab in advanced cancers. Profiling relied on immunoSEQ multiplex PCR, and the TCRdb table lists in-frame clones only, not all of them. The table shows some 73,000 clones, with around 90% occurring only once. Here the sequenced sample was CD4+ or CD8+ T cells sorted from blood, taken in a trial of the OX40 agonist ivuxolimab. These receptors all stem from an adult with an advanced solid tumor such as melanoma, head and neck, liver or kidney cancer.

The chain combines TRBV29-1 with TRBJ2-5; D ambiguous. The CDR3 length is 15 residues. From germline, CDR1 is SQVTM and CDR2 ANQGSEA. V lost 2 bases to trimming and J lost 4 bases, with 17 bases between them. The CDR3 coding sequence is TGCAGCGTTGAATTGGACCGATACTATTTAGAGACCCAGTACTTC. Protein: CSVELDRYYLETQYF.

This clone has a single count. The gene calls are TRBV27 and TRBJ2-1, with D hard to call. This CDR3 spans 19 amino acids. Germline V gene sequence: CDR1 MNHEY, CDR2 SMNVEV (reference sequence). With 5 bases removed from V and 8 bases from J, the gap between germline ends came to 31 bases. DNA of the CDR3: TGTGCCAGCAGTCCATTGACCCGCAACACTGGGGTGAAAAGGGATGAGCAGTTCTTC. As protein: CASSPLTRNTGVKRDEQFF.

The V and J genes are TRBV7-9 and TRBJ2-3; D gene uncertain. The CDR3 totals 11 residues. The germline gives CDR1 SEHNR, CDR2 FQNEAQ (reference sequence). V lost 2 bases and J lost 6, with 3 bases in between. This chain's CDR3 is CASSLMDTQYF. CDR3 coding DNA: TGTGCCAGCAGCTTAATGGATACGCAGTATTTT.

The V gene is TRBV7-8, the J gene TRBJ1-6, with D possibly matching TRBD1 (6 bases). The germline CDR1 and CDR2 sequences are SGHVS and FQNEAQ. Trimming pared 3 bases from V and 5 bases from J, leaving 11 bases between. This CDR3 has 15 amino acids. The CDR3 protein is CASSFTGPNNSPLHF. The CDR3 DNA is TGTGCCAGCAGCTTCACAGGGCCTAATAATTCACCCCTCCACTTT.

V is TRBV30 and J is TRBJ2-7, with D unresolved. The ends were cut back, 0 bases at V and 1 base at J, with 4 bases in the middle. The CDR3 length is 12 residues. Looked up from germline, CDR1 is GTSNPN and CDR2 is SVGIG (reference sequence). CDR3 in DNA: TGTGCCTGGAGTGTACAGTCCTACGAGCAGTACTTC. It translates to CAWSVQSYEQYF.

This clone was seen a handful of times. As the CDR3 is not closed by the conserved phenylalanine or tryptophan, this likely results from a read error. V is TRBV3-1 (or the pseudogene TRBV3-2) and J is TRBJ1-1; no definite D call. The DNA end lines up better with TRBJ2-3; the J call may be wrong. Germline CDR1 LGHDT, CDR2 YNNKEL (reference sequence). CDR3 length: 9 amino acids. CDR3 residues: CASIAFQYV. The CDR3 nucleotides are TGTGCCAGCATAGCATTTCAGTATGTT.

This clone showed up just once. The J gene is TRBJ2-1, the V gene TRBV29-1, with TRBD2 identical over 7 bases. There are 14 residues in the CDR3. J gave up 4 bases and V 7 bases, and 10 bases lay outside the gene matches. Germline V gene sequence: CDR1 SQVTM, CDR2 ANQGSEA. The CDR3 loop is CSGAGRMSYNEQFF. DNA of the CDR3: TGCAGCGGAGCGGGACGAATGTCGTACAATGAGCAGTTCTTC.

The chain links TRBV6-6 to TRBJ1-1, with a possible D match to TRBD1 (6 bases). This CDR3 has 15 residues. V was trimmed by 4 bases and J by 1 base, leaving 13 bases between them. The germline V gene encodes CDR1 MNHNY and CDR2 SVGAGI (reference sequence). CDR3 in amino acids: CASSSTDSQNTEAFF. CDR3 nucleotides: TGTGCCAGCAGTTCTACGGACAGTCAGAACACTGAAGCTTTCTTT.

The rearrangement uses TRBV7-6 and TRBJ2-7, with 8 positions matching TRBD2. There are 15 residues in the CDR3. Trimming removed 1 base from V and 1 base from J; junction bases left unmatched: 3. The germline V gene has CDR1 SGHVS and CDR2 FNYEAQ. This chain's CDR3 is CASSLGVAGSYEQYF. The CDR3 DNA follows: TGTGCCAGCAGCTTAGGTGTAGCGGGGTCCTACGAGCAGTACTTC.

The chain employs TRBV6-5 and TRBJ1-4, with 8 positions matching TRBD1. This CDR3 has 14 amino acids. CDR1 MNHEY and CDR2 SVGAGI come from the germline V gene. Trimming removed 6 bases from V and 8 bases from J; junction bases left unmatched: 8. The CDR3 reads CASRRDRWAEKLFF. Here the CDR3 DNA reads TGTGCCAGCAGGCGGGACAGGTGGGCGGAAAAACTGTTTTTT.

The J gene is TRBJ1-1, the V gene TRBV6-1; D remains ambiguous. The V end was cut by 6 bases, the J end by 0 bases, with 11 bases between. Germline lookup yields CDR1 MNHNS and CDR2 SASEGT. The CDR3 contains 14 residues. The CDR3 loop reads CASSPQWVNTEAFF. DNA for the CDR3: TGTGCCAGCAGCCCCCAATGGGTGAACACTGAAGCTTTCTTT.